The clone carrying this T cell receptor beta chain appeared once. Its matching antigen is unknown. The data belong to a study of cytomegalovirus exposure and HLA in healthy donors. Findings of the study overall: Later analysis identified a missense DCLRE1C variant that was linked to TCR beta V- and J-gene trimming. Serostatus for CMV was the only available immune exposure information. An analysis done earlier found most TCR beta V segments productive about 87% or about 30% of the time.

Samples came from healthy bone marrow donors. The PCR was carried out with 60 Vbeta primers and 13 Jbeta primers. Some clones are missing from TCRdb's copy, which holds only in-frame ones; the method was immunoSEQ multiplex PCR. This sample has some 66,000 clones, with approximately 71% found just once. Sequenced material: PBMCs. The source is a man in his 60s in good health and CMV-seropositive.

The CDR3 here is CASSLLAGSGNEQFF. The CDR3 coding sequence is TGTGCCAGCAGCTTACTAGCGGGATCAGGCAATGAGCAGTTCTTC. The chain couples TRBV7-6 to TRBJ2-1; 9 positions agree with TRBD2. Germline V gene lookup returns CDR1 SGHVS and CDR2 FNYEAQ. CDR3 length: 15 amino acids. V was pared by 2 bases and J by 6 bases, with 5 bases of the junction left unmatched.